This TCR beta chain appears in the sequencing data of a study of Graves' ophthalmopathy and Graves' hyperthyroidism (dated by TCRdb to between 2018 and 2020). Regarding the complete study: Peripheral blood was collected at initial diagnosis, prior to any treatment. In total, 135 blood samples were TCR-sequenced: 40 to 45 ophthalmopathy, roughly 77 hyperthyroidism and some 17 hyperthyroidism-to-ophthalmopathy patients. To tell Graves' ophthalmopathy apart from Graves' hyperthyroidism, and to predict which patients would progress to ophthalmopathy, the study relied on TCR beta repertoire signatures. After sampling, hyperthyroidism patients received methimazole starting at 30 mg daily, and ophthalmopathy patients received high-dose intravenous methylprednisolone. A discovery set of 100 patients (43 ophthalmopathy, 55 to 60 stable hyperthyroidism) was enrolled to explore V-J signatures distinguishing ophthalmopathy from hyperthyroidism. The 90 or so discovery patients were randomly split 7:3 into training and test sets. In five or six hyperthyroidism patients, the T-cell repertoires found in thyroid tissue were compared with those found in blood. An independent validation cohort comprised about 20 hyperthyroidism patients and 17 patients who later progressed from hyperthyroidism to ophthalmopathy.

In the germline V gene, CDR1 corresponds to SGHAT and CDR2 to FQNNGV. The CDR3 runs 14 amino acids, cysteine and phenylalanine included. The entry retains the CDR3 DNA only, 42 bases that are in frame from base 1. Between the V and J ends, shortened by 3 bases and 0 bases respectively, the junction contains 7 bases. Broader findings and caveats from the paper: In validation, the model predicted ophthalmopathy progression with about 70% sensitivity and about 77% specificity; 12 predicted patients were CT-confirmed with GO in a median of approximately 6.5 months. Most of the expanded thyroid clonotypes with a frequency above 0.001 were also detected in blood, and it was suggested that the thyroid immune response may be reflected by blood repertoires. No statistical method was used to predetermine the sample size, and group allocation was not hidden from the investigators. In cross-validation, the 13-signature model distinguished ophthalmopathy from stable hyperthyroidism with about 90% sensitivity and about 81% specificity, and in the test set the corresponding values were roughly 80% and 76%.

Turning to this clonotype: It has no known antigen specificity. It has no much larger one-base neighbor in the sample; base qualities were not kept.

For repertoire sequencing, TCR beta CDR3 regions were amplified from RNA transcripts. HTBI primers and the Qiagen OneStep RT-PCR kit were used in a first-round RT-PCR, which was followed by a second-round multiplex PCR, size selection and purification. Libraries were sequenced paired-end with 100 bp reads on an Illumina HiSeq2000. The original methods were these. SOAPnuke was used for read processing, and reads with adapters, uncalled bases, a mean Phred below 15, or no exact constant-primer or identifier match were discarded. High-quality paired reads were merged with COPE v1.2.5. Each unique nucleotide sequence was defined as a clonotype, and clonotypes were aligned to IMGT TRB V, D and J references with MiTCR v1.1. Only V-J combinations with frequency above 0.0001 were analysed, covering approximately 99% of repertoires. For each V-J combination, a TCR clonal expansion and chaos score was defined as F50 clonal expansion divided by the chaos observed in the TCRdist matrix. Welch's t-statistics and random forest were used to reduce features to 13 V-J combinations, which were fed into a naive Bayes classifier. The Morisita-Horn index was used to measure how similar the thyroid and blood repertoires were. TCRdb handled the public reads itself, with Q25 trimming in fastp and clone calling in MiXCR, and kept productive beta chains. CDR3 protein sequences are deduplicated, and each keeps its most common genes and DNA. The V and J calls, along with clone size, are taken from TCRdb and not from the paper's own processing. In all, the sample holds 350,000 to 400,000 distinct CDR3 sequences, and approximately 16% of those were seen once. The ten biggest clones cover around 1.5% of the sample.

Ophthalmopathy patients had moderately to severely active disease, Clinical Activity Score of at least 3, NOSPECS grade of at least 4, and disease duration under 3 months. Patients were excluded if they had other autoimmune diseases, uncontrolled infections, pregnancy or lactation. Clinical symptoms, serum thyroxine, TRAb, thyroid ultrasound and orbital computed tomography formed the basis of the diagnosis. PBMCs were isolated from approximately 10 ml of fresh peripheral blood by Ficoll-Paque density gradient centrifugation. Total RNA was extracted using Trizol reagent, and RNA quality was checked on an Agilent 2100 Bioanalyzer.

The rearranged segments are TRBV11-2 and TRBJ2-3; the D gene is unclear. Sequences were obtained from peripheral blood. The clonotype comes from a young woman with Graves' ophthalmopathy. Donor details come from another sample of the same person, matched by shared clones. For the CDR3, the sequence is CASSLTLSTDTQYF. In nucleotide form, the sequence is TGTGCCAGCAGCTTGACCCTGAGCACAGATACGCAGTATTTT.